The 22 T cell receptor beta chains below all came from one sample that was sequenced in a study of T cells in Graves' hyperthyroidism and ophthalmopathy. TCR beta CDR3 regions were amplified from RNA transcripts. Carried out on the TCR CDR3, a first-round RT-PCR used the HTBI primer set. A single record per CDR3 protein comes from TCRdb applying MiXCR to the multiplex PCR reads. The sample carries over 700,000 distinct CDR3 sequences, over 35% recorded once. Sample: blood. The receptors originated from a man aged 18 to 30 with Graves' hyperthyroidism.

This clonotype has a count of ten or more. This chain links TRBV10-2 with TRBJ2-7; no definite D call. The CDR3 has 12 amino acids. The V and J ends lost 3 bases and 0 bases respectively, with 3 bases between them. Germline CDR1 reads WSHSY; CDR2 reads SAAADI. Here the CDR3 reads CASSDNSYEQYF. As DNA, the CDR3 is TGCGCCAGCAGTGACAACTCCTACGAGCAGTACTTC.

About this clonotype itself: The germline gene is not matched at one end of the junction; a read error may be the cause. In DNA form, the CDR3 reads TGTGCCAACAGCCCGGGACAGAGCTATGGCTACACCTTC. Its protein product is CANSPGQSYGYTF. The V call is TRBV7-8, the J call TRBJ1-2; 7 bases match TRBD1. CDR3 length: 13 amino acids. Germline V gene lookup returns CDR1 SGHVS and CDR2 FQNEAQ.

Details on this clonotype: One end of the junction is discordant with germline, which a read error may explain. The genes are TRBV2 and TRBJ2-2, with 12 bases identical to TRBD2. Germline loops: CDR1 SNHLY, CDR2 FYNNEI. There are 18 residues in the CDR3. CDR3 in amino acids: CASILEASGGANTGELSW. The CDR3 DNA reads TGTGCCAGCATCCTGGAGGCTAGCGGGGGGGCGAACACCGGGGAGCTGTCTTGG.

This clonotype was picked up many times. The chain joins TRBV6-5 to TRBJ1-2; D might be TRBD1 (5 bases). CDR3 length: 11 residues. V gave up 7 bases and J gave up 7 bases, with 10 bases separating them. Germline V gene lookup returns CDR1 MNHEY and CDR2 SVGAGI. The DNA for the CDR3 is TGTGCCAGCACCCCGGGACGTGGCTACACCTTC. Translation gives CASTPGRGYTF.

V gene TRBV7-8 combines with J gene TRBJ2-5; D is ambiguous. Germline V gene lookup returns CDR1 SGHVS and CDR2 FQNEAQ. Trimming shortened V by 0 bases and J by 1 base, and 6 bases separated the two germline ends. CDR3 size: 14 residues. Here the CDR3 DNA reads TGTGCCAGCAGCTTAGCGGCTATCCAAGAGACCCAGTACTTC. It yields the protein CASSLAAIQETQYF.

As regards this clonotype: The missing conserved phenylalanine or tryptophan at the end of this CDR3 makes a read error likely. The gene calls are TRBV20-1 and TRBJ1-1, with D perhaps TRBD1 (5 bases). The CDR3 covers 14 residues. The V and J ends lost 1 base and 10 bases respectively, with 19 bases between them. CDR1 and CDR2 (germline): DFQATT, SNEGSKA (reference sequence). DNA of the CDR3: TGCAGTGCTAGAGGGGGGAGGCTCGGTGTTGGAGCTTTCTCT. The encoded protein is CSARGGRLGVGAFS.

This chain joins TRBV20-1 and TRBJ2-3, with TRBD2 identical over 11 bases. Germline values: CDR1 DFQATT, CDR2 SNEGSKA (reference sequence). V gave up 7 bases and J gave up 6 bases; unmatched junction bases: 6. CDR3 length equals 13 residues. CDR3 amino acids: CSVIAGGPDTQYF. DNA of the CDR3: TGCAGTGTTATAGCGGGAGGGCCGGATACGCAGTATTTT.

This clonotype occurred many times. The J gene is TRBJ1-1, the V gene TRBV20-1, with D hard to call. Germline V gene sequence: CDR1 DFQATT, CDR2 SNEGSKA (reference sequence). This CDR3 is built from 11 residues. The DNA of the CDR3 is TGCAGGGCAACAGATAACACTGAAGCTTTCTTT. It is translated as CRATDNTEAFF.

The sample holds many counts of this clonotype. The chain joins TRBV5-4 to TRBJ2-5, with D possibly being TRBD2 (5 bases). Germline V gene data show CDR1 as SGHNT and CDR2 as YYREEE (reference sequence). This CDR3 has 14 residues. V was trimmed by 4 bases and J by 6 bases, leaving 16 bases between them. This CDR3 reads CASSHPEGGKTQYF. CDR3 DNA sequence: TGTGCCAGCAGCCACCCCGAGGGTGGGAAGACCCAGTACTTC. Full variable domain (missing parts from reference TRBV5-4 and TRBJ2-5): ETGVTQSPTHLIKTRGQQVTLRCSSQSGHNTVSWYQQALGQGPQFIFQYYREEENGRGNFPPRFSGLQFPNYSSELNVNALELDDSALYLCASSHPEGGKTQYFGPGTRLLVL.

In the case of this clonotype: The junction and the germline gene differ at one end; a read error may be behind it. The chain employs TRBV29-1 and TRBJ2-6; perhaps TRBD1 as D (6 bases). CDR1 is SQVTM, CDR2 ANQGSEA, per germline. This CDR3 is built from 10 residues. The CDR3 here is CSDTGLREAF. The CDR3 DNA follows: TGCAGTGACACAGGGCTTCGTGAAGCTTTC.

This chain uses TRBV10-3 with TRBJ2-6; the match to TRBD1 covers 7 bases. The CDR3 is made up of 15 amino acids. Per the germline V gene, CDR1 is ENHRY and CDR2 is SYGVKD. The V gene end was trimmed by 10 bases and the J gene end by 4 bases; junction bases not matched to a gene: 10. The CDR3: CASTDRVTGANVLTF. The CDR3 DNA reads TGTGCCAGCACCGACAGGGTGACCGGGGCCAACGTCCTGACTTTC.

The chain couples TRBV5-8 to TRBJ2-2; D ambiguous. CDR3 length: 14 amino acids. CDR1 and CDR2 (germline): SGHTS, YDEGEE. V lost 4 bases and J lost 1, with 8 bases in between. This CDR3 reads CASSPLENTGELFF. The CDR3 coding sequence is TGTGCCAGCAGCCCACTCGAGAACACCGGGGAGCTGTTTTTT.

This clonotype was picked up one time. This may be a read error, as it is one base from a much larger clone. This chain uses TRBV9 with TRBJ1-2, with D unresolved. Per germline, CDR1 SGDLS and CDR2 YYNGEE. Trimming stripped 0 bases from V and 7 bases from J, with 10 bases between. The CDR3 totals 13 residues. CDR3 DNA: TGTGCCAGCAGCGTAGACCAGATGGCTGGCTACACCTTC. Residues: CASSVDQMAGYTF.

The V and J genes are TRBV12-3 or TRBV12-4 and TRBJ2-7; tentatively, D is TRBD1 (6 bases). CDR3 length: 16 residues. With 4 bases removed from V and 2 bases from J, the gap between germline ends came to 18 bases. CDR3 residues: CASSWGTTSATYEQYF. CDR3 sequence (DNA): TGTGCCAGCAGTTGGGGGACAACCTCAGCGACCTACGAGCAGTACTTC.

This clonotype came up a few times. The chain is built from TRBV7-9 and TRBJ1-1; the match to TRBD1 covers 8 bases. V shed 5 bases, J shed 1 base, and the junction held 9 bases outside the gene matches. Germline V CDR1 and CDR2: SEHNR, FQNEAQ (reference sequence). The CDR3 sequence is 16 residues long. CDR3 loop: CASSIPTGAGNTEAFF. The CDR3 DNA reads TGTGCCAGCAGCATTCCGACAGGGGCGGGGAACACTGAAGCTTTCTTT. Together with reference TRBV7-9 and TRBJ1-1, the CDR3 gives the full variable domain: DTGVSQNPRHKITKRGQNVTFRCDPISEHNRLYWYRQTLGQGPEFLTYFQNEAQLEKSRLLSDRFSAERPKGSFSTLEIQRTEQGDSAMYLCASSIPTGAGNTEAFFGQGTRLTVV.

This clonotype was picked up a small number of times. The junction departs from germline at one end; a sequencing error may be responsible. The genes are TRBV10-3 and TRBJ1-5; no reliable D call. This CDR3 comprises 15 residues. CDR1 and CDR2 from the germline V gene are ENHRY and SYGVKD. The CDR3: CASSEDVDGYQPQHF. CDR3 sequence (DNA): TGTGCCAGCAGTGAAGACGTGGATGGGTATCAGCCCCAGCATTTT.

As concerns this clonotype: A read error may explain this, as a much larger clone is one base away. The rearrangement links TRBV15 to TRBJ1-5; D is uncertain. This CDR3 has 15 residues. V lost 0 bases and J 8 bases, leaving 14 bases between the germline ends. Germline CDR1 is LNHNV and CDR2 is YYDKDF (reference sequence). The CDR3 is CATSRDLAEGEPQHF. CDR3 DNA: TGTGCCACCAGCAGAGATCTGGCAGAGGGAGAGCCCCAGCATTTT.

This clonotype showed up many times. The chain combines TRBV9 with TRBJ2-7; 9 bases align to TRBD2. Germline assignment: CDR1 SGDLS and CDR2 YYNGEE. This CDR3 region has 14 residues. V gave up 0 bases and J gave up 3 bases; unmatched junction bases: 1. The CDR3 region is CASSVGGGDYEQYF. The CDR3 region has the DNA TGTGCCAGCAGCGTAGGCGGGGGGGACTACGAGCAGTACTTC.

This clonotype has a handful of counts. This chain joins TRBV6-2 or TRBV6-3 and TRBJ2-7; D is uncertain. The germline gives CDR1 MNHEY, CDR2 SVGEGT. V was trimmed by 10 bases and J by 3 bases, leaving 13 bases between them. The CDR3 is 12 residues long. This CDR3 reads CATLRPYYEQYF. CDR3 in DNA: TGTGCCACTCTGAGACCGTACTACGAGCAGTACTTC.

Ten or more counts support this clonotype. DNA for the CDR3: TGTGCCAGCAGTGATGAGGTAGAACCCTATAATTCACCCCTCCACTTT. Protein product: CASSDEVEPYNSPLHF. The chain carries TRBV2 and TRBJ1-6; D unclear. This CDR3 has 16 residues. The germline gives CDR1 SNHLY, CDR2 FYNNEI. V gave up 3 bases and J gave up 2 bases, with 11 bases separating them. The entire variable domain, with the rest obtained from reference TRBV2 and TRBJ1-6, is as follows: EPEVTQTPSHQVTQMGQEVILRCVPISNHLYFYWYRQILGQKVEFLVSFYNNEISEKSEIFDDQFSVERPDGSNFTLKIRSTKLEDSAMYFCASSDEVEPYNSPLHFGNGTRLTVT.

This clonotype was seen repeatedly, ten times or more. The chain combines TRBV9 with TRBJ1-1; D possibly corresponds to TRBD1 (6 bases). Trimming removed 4 bases from V and 4 bases from J, with 14 bases in between. CDR3 length: 14 amino acids. The germline V gene encodes CDR1 SGDLS and CDR2 YYNGEE. In DNA form, the CDR3 reads TGTGCCAGCAGCTTGAACAGGGTTGGCACTGAAGCTTTCTTT. Translation gives CASSLNRVGTEAFF.

This clonotype was seen a few times. V usage is TRBV10-3 and J usage is TRBJ1-4; D uncertain. In germline, CDR1 is ENHRY, CDR2 SYGVKD. There are 14 residues in the CDR3. Trimming took 10 bases from V and 6 from J, leaving 18 bases between them. The CDR3 DNA follows: TGTGCCAGCAGCGACATCCTCCAATATGAAAAACTGTTTTTT. It is translated as CASSDILQYEKLFF.